The 10 T cell receptor beta chains reported below all come from one sample, sequenced in a study of cytomegalovirus exposure and HLA in healthy donors. PCR primers comprised 60 Vbeta and 13 Jbeta primers. Using immunoSEQ multiplex PCR, the repertoire was profiled, and TCRdb retains in-frame clones only, with some absent. The sample lists approximately 110,000 clones; roughly 69% were seen once. The sequenced sample consisted of PBMCs. The source of these receptors is a woman aged 40 to 50 in good health and CMV-seropositive.

The chain couples TRBV2 to TRBJ1-2, with D possibly matching TRBD1 (6 bases). Germline V gives CDR1 SNHLY, CDR2 FYNNEI. Trimming removed 2 bases at V and 8 bases at J, with 12 bases between. This CDR3 spans 13 amino acids. CDR3 residues: CASSETLQGGYTF. The CDR3 DNA reads TGTGCCAGCAGTGAAACCCTTCAGGGGGGCTACACCTTC.

This clone was seen a few times. CDR3 nucleotides: TGTGCCAGCAGCACGGGGGCTGAAGCTTTCTTT. Its translation: CASSTGAEAFF. The V call is TRBV5-6, the J call TRBJ1-1; maybe TRBD1 (5 bases). Germline CDR1 is SGHDT and CDR2 is YYEEEE. V was shortened by 4 bases and J by 6 bases, with 7 bases between the two germline ends. This CDR3 has 11 amino acids.

In its sample, this clone was seen once. A read error may produce the germline difference seen at one junction end. The gene calls are TRBV11-2 and TRBJ2-7, with a tentative D call TRBD1 (5 bases). CDR1 SGHAT and CDR2 FQNNGV come from the germline V gene. The CDR3 extends over 12 amino acids. The CDR3 nucleotides read TGTGCCAGCAGCTTAGGATGGGGCGAGCAGGGATTC. Its translation: CASSLGWGEQGF.

The chain carries TRBV4-2 and TRBJ2-2; 10 bases fit TRBD2. This CDR3 spans 17 amino acids. Trimming removed 3 bases from V and 1 base from J; junction bases left unmatched: 5. The germline V gene has CDR1 LGHNA and CDR2 YNFKEQ. As DNA, the CDR3 is TGTGCCAGCAGCCAGGGAATAGCGGGGGGGAACACCGGGGAGCTGTTTTTT. Its protein is CASSQGIAGGNTGELFF.

Worth noting for this clone: One end of the junction does not line up with germline, which may come from a read error. The genes are TRBV28 and TRBJ2-7; 7 positions agree with TRBD1. There are 12 residues in the CDR3. Germline-derived CDR1 and CDR2 are MDHEN and SYDVKM. This chain's CDR3 is CASGQETYERYF. As DNA, the CDR3 is TGTGCCAGCGGACAGGAGACCTACGAGCGGTACTTC.

The V call is TRBV5-1, the J call TRBJ2-1; the D gene is possibly TRBD2 (6 bases). CDR3 length: 15 residues. With 3 bases removed from V and 6 bases from J, the gap between germline ends came to 16 bases. The germline V gene has CDR1 SGHRS and CDR2 YFSETQ. CDR3 region: CASSSVGGQVNEQFF. CDR3 DNA sequence: TGCGCCAGCAGCTCAGTCGGGGGTCAAGTCAATGAGCAGTTCTTC.

The chain combines TRBV7-2 with TRBJ1-1; the D is unclear. Germline CDR1 and CDR2: SGHTA and FQGNSA. There are 14 residues in the CDR3. Trimming took 4 bases from V and 2 from J, leaving 11 bases between them. CDR3 bases: TGTGCCAGCAGCTCAGCCGGTCCCAACACTGAAGCTTTCTTT. Protein product: CASSSAGPNTEAFF.

This sequence joins TRBV2 and TRBJ2-2, with D possibly being TRBD2 (5 bases). The CDR3 spans 16 residues. The V and J ends lost 1 base and 4 bases respectively, with 13 bases between them. The germline CDR1 and CDR2 sequences are SNHLY and FYNNEI. CDR3 DNA sequence: TGTGCCAGCAGTGAAGGACTAATTCGGAGCACCGGGGAGCTGTTTTTT. Residues: CASSEGLIRSTGELFF.

This clone was seen only once. The chain combines TRBV7-9 with TRBJ1-5; perhaps TRBD1 as D (5 bases). This CDR3 spans 12 amino acids. The germline V gene encodes CDR1 SEHNR and CDR2 FQNEAQ (reference sequence). The CDR3 spells CASGSGDQPQHF. In DNA form, the CDR3 reads TGTGCGTCAGGGTCTGGGGATCAGCCCCAGCATTTT.

DNA for the CDR3: TGTGCCAGCAGCGTTCTACGAGCGGGGACTGAAGCTTTCTTT. This gives the protein CASSVLRAGTEAFF. The chain uses TRBV2 and TRBJ1-1, with no clear D. Germline loops: CDR1 SNHLY, CDR2 FYNNEI. Trimming stripped 6 bases from V and 5 bases from J, with 16 bases between. CDR3 length: 14 residues.